Following are 16 T cell receptor beta chains from one sample sequenced in a study of monozygotic twins with inflammatory bowel disease. No DNA is given; TCRdb re-called the 5' RACE reads and lists each CDR3 protein once. Its listing shows about 300,000 distinct CDR3 sequences. Material for sequencing was blood. The receptors here all came from a human donor with ulcerative colitis or Crohn's disease, or a healthy co-twin of an affected twin (not recorded which).

The chain joins TRBV5-1 to TRBJ2-7. Germline-derived CDR1 and CDR2 are SGHRS and YFSETQ. CDR3 length: 13 amino acids. This CDR3 reads CASSWESSYEQYF.

The gene calls are TRBV7-2 and TRBJ2-7; TCRdb selects TRBD1, and the lack of DNA leaves this call unchecked. Germline V lookup: CDR1 SGHTA, CDR2 FQGNSA. The CDR3 has 16 amino acids. The CDR3 reads CASSLVGTGGFDEQYF.

The rearrangement joins TRBV6-1 to TRBJ2-5; TCRdb lists TRBD1, though no DNA is available to test this call. CDR1 is MNHNS, CDR2 SASEGT, per germline. There are 15 residues in the CDR3. The CDR3 here is CATLPGQGVGETQYF.

The chain joins TRBV27 to TRBJ1-5; checking the TCRdb D call of TRBD1 is not possible without DNA. The CDR3 totals 12 residues. Germline values: CDR1 MNHEY, CDR2 SMNVEV (reference sequence). This CDR3 is CASSLQGKPQHF.

The genes are TRBV11-2 and TRBJ2-2; TCRdb returns TRBD1, unconfirmable since there is no DNA. Germline V CDR1 and CDR2: SGHAT, FQNNGV. The CDR3 consists of 14 residues. The CDR3: CASSLVWGRGELFF.

The rearrangement links TRBV15 to TRBJ2-5; TCRdb designates TRBD1, a call that cannot be tested without DNA. The CDR3 is made up of 13 amino acids. Germline V gene sequence: CDR1 LNHNV, CDR2 YYDKDF (reference sequence). CDR3 amino acids: CATSRDPQGTQYF.

V gene TRBV5-1 combines with J gene TRBJ2-7; TCRdb outputs TRBD1, but without DNA this stays unchecked. Germline V gene data show CDR1 as SGHRS and CDR2 as YFSETQ. The CDR3 totals 15 residues. CDR3 sequence: CASSLVSWGRTEQYF.

The gene calls are TRBV12-3 or TRBV12-4 and TRBJ2-7. The CDR3 is 12 amino acids. The CDR3 is CASRHGSYEQYF.

CDR3: CASSLEQGAPYEQYF. V usage is TRBV7-2 and J usage is TRBJ2-7; without DNA, the TCRdb call of TRBD1 cannot be checked. CDR3 length: 15 residues. Germline assignment: CDR1 SGHTA and CDR2 FQGNSA.

The V call is TRBV9, the J call TRBJ1-5; as DNA is missing, the TRBD1 call by TCRdb cannot be tested. CDR3 length equals 14 residues. CDR1 is SGDLS, CDR2 YYNGEE, per germline. The CDR3 loop reads CASSAGTQNQPQHF.

The genes are TRBV6-1 and TRBJ1-5; the TCRdb D gene call, TRBD1, has no DNA to confirm it. The germline gives CDR1 MNHNS, CDR2 SASEGT. CDR3 length: 13 residues. The CDR3 here is CASSDRGSQPQHF.

The chain links TRBV24-1 to TRBJ2-3; with no DNA, the TCRdb D assignment of TRBD1 cannot be verified. This CDR3 region has 14 residues. In germline, CDR1 is KGHDR, CDR2 SFDVKD. This CDR3 reads CATSGSGVFDTQYF.

The V gene is TRBV6-1, the J gene TRBJ2-7; the D call of TRBD1 rests on TCRdb alone, since no DNA is present to check it. CDR3 length equals 14 residues. Per germline, CDR1 MNHNS and CDR2 SASEGT. The CDR3 is CASSLGTIPYEQYF.

The chain is built from TRBV20-1 and TRBJ1-1; TCRdb indicates TRBD1, and absent DNA this call remains unverified. Germline lookup yields CDR1 DFQATT and CDR2 SNEGSKA (reference sequence). The CDR3 extends over 13 amino acids. CDR3: CSAFLGVETEAFF.

The chain joins TRBV4-3 to TRBJ2-3; TCRdb selects TRBD2, and the lack of DNA leaves this call unchecked. This CDR3 contains 14 residues. Germline CDR1 is LGHNA and CDR2 is YSLEER. CDR3: CASSQDGGPFGQYF.

The chain links TRBV7-8 to TRBJ1-3. The CDR3 contains 14 residues. Germline V gives CDR1 SGHVS, CDR2 FQNEAQ. The CDR3 spells CASSPASAGNTIYF.